The 6 T cell receptor beta chains below were found in one sample sequenced in a study of T cells in Graves' hyperthyroidism and ophthalmopathy. RNA transcripts yielded amplified TCR beta CDR3 regions. First-round RT-PCR targeting the TCR CDR3 was performed with the HTBI primer set. TCRdb ran MiXCR on the multiplex PCR reads and lists one entry per CDR3 protein. The data show approximately 560,000 distinct CDR3 sequences, under 60% seen once. Source material: peripheral blood or thyroid tissue (not recorded which). The receptors originated from a young woman with Graves' hyperthyroidism.

This clonotype was seen repeatedly, ten times or more. The gene calls are TRBV7-2 and TRBJ2-2, with D possibly TRBD2 on 5 matching bases. The germline V gene has CDR1 SGHTA and CDR2 FQGNSA. Trimming shortened V by 5 bases and J by 6 bases, and 10 bases separated the two germline ends. CDR3 length: 13 amino acids. As DNA, the CDR3 is TGTGCCAGCAGCCGGGGAGACGCCGGGGAGCTGTTTTTT. Amino acid sequence: CASSRGDAGELFF.

The chain has TRBV7-3 and TRBJ2-5; no reliable D call. Germline CDR1 is SGHTA and CDR2 is FQGTGA. This CDR3 contains 14 residues. V was clipped by 3 bases and J by 3 bases, with 11 bases between them. The DNA for the CDR3 is TGTGCCAGCAGCTTGAATCCTTCTGAAGAGACCCAGTACTTC. Translation: CASSLNPSEETQYF.

This rearrangement joins TRBV5-1 to TRBJ2-2; D not certain. Germline lookup yields CDR1 SGHRS and CDR2 YFSETQ. Trimming stripped 0 bases from V and 8 bases from J, with 8 bases between. CDR3 length: 13 amino acids. CDR3 loop: CASSLDSTGELFF. The CDR3 region has the DNA TGCGCCAGCAGCTTGGACTCGACAGGGGAGCTGTTTTTT.

The chain is built from TRBV6-1 and TRBJ1-4; D ambiguous. Germline CDR1 and CDR2: MNHNS and SASEGT. Trimming took off 6 bases at V and 8 bases at J, with 13 bases between the two ends. The CDR3 contains 13 residues. The CDR3 here is CASSLPGGEKLFF. The CDR3 nucleotides read TGTGCCAGCAGCCTACCAGGAGGGGAAAAACTGTTTTTT.

In its sample, this clonotype was seen a few times. This chain connects TRBV24-1 to TRBJ2-3; the D gene could be TRBD1 or TRBD2 (6 bases each). Trimming took 4 bases from V and 3 from J, leaving 16 bases between them. This CDR3 contains 16 residues. Germline CDR1 is KGHDR and CDR2 is SFDVKD. The CDR3 is CATSDRPGGWTDTQYF. Here the CDR3 DNA reads TGTGCCACCAGTGACCGACCCGGGGGCTGGACAGATACGCAGTATTTT.

This clonotype was seen repeatedly, ten times or more. One end of the junction is discordant with germline, which a read error may explain. The rearrangement joins TRBV7-2 to TRBJ2-5; no clear D gene. CDR3 length equals 12 residues. CDR1 is SGHTA, CDR2 FQGNSA, per germline. CDR3 sequence reads: CASSLGLSSNAF. The CDR3 region has the DNA TGTGCCAGCAGCTTAGGATTGTCGTCTAACGCCTTC.